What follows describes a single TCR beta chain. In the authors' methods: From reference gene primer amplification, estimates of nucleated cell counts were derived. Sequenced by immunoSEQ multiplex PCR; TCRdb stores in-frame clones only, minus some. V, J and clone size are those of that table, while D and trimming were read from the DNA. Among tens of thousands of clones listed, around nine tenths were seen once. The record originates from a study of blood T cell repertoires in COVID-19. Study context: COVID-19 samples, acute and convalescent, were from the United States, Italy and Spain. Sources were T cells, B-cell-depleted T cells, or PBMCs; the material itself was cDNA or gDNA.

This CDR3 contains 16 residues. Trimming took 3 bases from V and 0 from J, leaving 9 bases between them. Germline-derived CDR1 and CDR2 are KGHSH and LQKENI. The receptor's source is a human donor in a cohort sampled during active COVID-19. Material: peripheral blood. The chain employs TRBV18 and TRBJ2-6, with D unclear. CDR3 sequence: CASSPQAFSGANVLTF. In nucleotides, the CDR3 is TGTGCCAGCTCACCCCAGGCCTTCTCTGGGGCCAACGTCCTGACTTTC.